This entry lists 19 T cell receptor beta chains sequenced from one sample in a study of blood T cell repertoires in COVID-19. Measured with immunoSEQ multiplex PCR; TCRdb has only the in-frame clones, and not every one. This sample yields approximately 160,000 clones, of which 65% to 85% are seen a single time; 6% belongs to the top ten. Material: PBMCs or T cells enriched from blood (not recorded which). The receptors originated from a man in his forties who had recovered from COVID-19.

The chain joins TRBV9 to TRBJ1-2; 11 nucleotides match TRBD1. Germline CDR1 reads SGDLS; CDR2 reads YYNGEE. The CDR3 totals 15 residues. V lost 0 bases and J lost 6; bases outside the gene matches: 4. The CDR3, as DNA: TGTGCCAGCAGCGTAGAAGGACAGGGGGCGCATGGCTACACCTTC. This translates into CASSVEGQGAHGYTF.

The chain couples TRBV30 to TRBJ1-2; 7 nucleotides line up with TRBD1. Germline-derived CDR1 and CDR2 are GTSNPN and SVGIG (reference sequence). V lost 3 bases, J lost 8 bases, and 15 bases stayed unmatched. The CDR3 length is 15 residues. The CDR3, as DNA: TGTGCCTGGAGCCTCCGGGGGGGGACAGCGGAAGGCTACACCTTC. Translating gives CAWSLRGGTAEGYTF.

This clone came up once. CDR3: CASSEGLAGLTSTDTQYF. The CDR3 DNA reads TGTGCCAGCAGCGAGGGACTAGCGGGGCTAACTAGCACAGATACGCAGTATTTT. The chain joins TRBV5-5 to TRBJ2-3, with TRBD2 matching 13 bases. The V gene's germline CDR1 is SGHKS and CDR2 YYEKEE (reference sequence). V lost 4 bases, J lost 0 bases, and 8 bases stayed unmatched. CDR3 length: 18 amino acids.

The sample holds many counts of this clone. The chain couples TRBV7-6 to TRBJ2-7; D is perhaps TRBD2 (6 bases). The CDR3 sequence is 17 residues long. Looked up from germline, CDR1 is SGHVS and CDR2 is FNYEAQ. The ends were cut back, 1 base at V and 3 bases at J, with 19 bases in the middle. The CDR3 bases are TGTGCCAGCAGCTTAGGCCCCCATGGCGGGGTGAACTACGAGCAGTACTTC. This encodes CASSLGPHGGVNYEQYF.

This chain links TRBV7-8 with TRBJ1-2; 7 positions agree with TRBD1. J lost 7 bases, V lost 2 bases, and 7 bases had no gene match. The CDR3 totals 14 residues. Germline lookup yields CDR1 SGHVS and CDR2 FQNEAQ. CDR3 DNA: TGTGCCAGCAGCTTATCTACAGGGGATGGTGGCTACACCTTC. Translation gives CASSLSTGDGGYTF. Using reference TRBV7-8 and TRBJ1-2 for the parts outside the CDR3, the full variable domain is GAGVSQSPRYKVAKRGQDVALRCDPISGHVSLFWYQQALGQGPEFLTYFQNEAQLDKSGLPSDRFFAERPEGSVSTLKIQRTQQEDSAVYLCASSLSTGDGGYTFGSGTRLTVV.

This chain uses TRBV7-3 with TRBJ1-5; no reliable D call. The germline CDR1 and CDR2 sequences are SGHTA and FQGTGA. The CDR3 has 10 residues. The ends were cut back, 11 bases at V and 6 bases at J, with 8 bases in the middle. DNA of the CDR3: TGTGCCGCCAGCGGTCAGCCCCAGCATTTT. This encodes CAASGQPQHF.

This clone appeared once. This chain uses TRBV11-2 with TRBJ1-2, with D tentatively TRBD1 (6 bases). V lost 1 base and J 8 bases, leaving 17 bases between the germline ends. Germline V lookup: CDR1 SGHAT, CDR2 FQNNGV. This CDR3 comprises 15 residues. This chain's CDR3 is CASSLGRQASLGYTF. The CDR3 DNA reads TGTGCCAGCAGCTTAGGGCGACAGGCTAGTTTGGGCTACACCTTC.

The genes are TRBV18 and TRBJ1-1; the D is unclear. V was cut by 5 bases and J by 1 base, with 11 bases left in between. The germline CDR1 and CDR2 sequences are KGHSH and LQKENI. CDR3 length: 14 residues. The DNA for the CDR3 is TGTGCCAGCTCAACGGGGAGGGAGAACACTGAAGCTTTCTTT. Protein sequence: CASSTGRENTEAFF.

V usage is TRBV28 and J usage is TRBJ1-5, with a tentative D call TRBD1 (5 bases). Trimming pared 3 bases from V and 1 base from J, leaving 10 bases between. The length of the CDR3 is 15 residues. In germline, CDR1 is MDHEN, CDR2 SYDVKM. CDR3 coding DNA: TGTGCCAGCAGTTTGAGGCAGGGAAGCAATCAGCCCCAGCATTTT. Its translation is CASSLRQGSNQPQHF.

The rearrangement links TRBV3-1 (or the pseudogene TRBV3-2) to TRBJ2-5; D unresolved. The V and J ends lost 5 bases and 0 bases respectively, with 4 bases between them. This CDR3 is 12 amino acids long. Looked up from germline, CDR1 is LGHDT and CDR2 is YNNKEL (reference sequence). In DNA form, the CDR3 reads TGTGCCAGCAGCGCGAACCAAGAGACCCAGTACTTC. Its translation: CASSANQETQYF.

The chain is built from TRBV7-9 and TRBJ2-5; 8 nucleotides align to TRBD1. Germline V gives CDR1 SEHNR, CDR2 FQNEAQ (reference sequence). There are 16 residues in the CDR3. Trimming at V came to 3 bases and at J to 1 base, leaving 7 bases not matched to a gene. The CDR3 DNA reads TGTGCCAGCAGCTTTGGACAGGGACTCTTCCAAGAGACCCAGTACTTC. This translates into CASSFGQGLFQETQYF.

Here the CDR3 reads CATKGVQRDQRRNEQFF. CDR3 nucleotides: TGTGCCACCAAGGGGGTACAGAGGGACCAACGTCGCAATGAGCAGTTCTTC. The V gene is TRBV19, the J gene TRBJ2-1; possible D gene TRBD1, 6 bases. Per the germline V gene, CDR1 is LNHDA and CDR2 is SQIVND (reference sequence). The V end was cut by 10 bases, the J end by 6 bases, with 28 bases between. This CDR3 is built from 17 residues.

V and J are TRBV3-1 (or the pseudogene TRBV3-2) and TRBJ1-2; 9 bases map to TRBD1. CDR1 and CDR2 (germline): LGHDT, YNNKEL (reference sequence). Trimming at V came to 4 bases and at J to 7 bases, leaving 4 bases not matched to a gene. The CDR3 spans 13 residues. CDR3 region: CASSLQGAGGYTF. The CDR3 DNA follows: TGTGCCAGCAGCCTACAGGGGGCGGGTGGCTACACCTTC.

The rearrangement uses TRBV9 and TRBJ2-3; 9 bases are shared with TRBD1. V was pared by 2 bases and J by 2 bases, with 3 bases of the junction left unmatched. CDR1 is SGDLS and CDR2 is YYNGEE in the germline V gene. The CDR3 length is 15 residues. CDR3 sequence reads: CASSVGQGITDTQYF. In nucleotides, the CDR3 is TGTGCCAGCAGCGTCGGACAGGGGATCACAGATACGCAGTATTTT.

This rearrangement joins TRBV6-5 to TRBJ1-3, with no clear D. The CDR3 spans 12 residues. Germline V CDR1 and CDR2: MNHEY, SVGAGI. With 7 bases removed from V and 0 bases from J, the gap between germline ends came to 4 bases. In nucleotides, the CDR3 is TGTGCCAGCACAGGCTCTGGAAACACCATATATTTT. Amino acids: CASTGSGNTIYF.

This chain connects TRBV7-9 to TRBJ1-2; 7 nucleotides line up with TRBD1. The V and J ends lost 5 bases and 4 bases, in that order; junction bases with no gene match: 7. The CDR3 sequence is 14 residues long. Germline V gene data show CDR1 as SEHNR and CDR2 as FQNEAQ (reference sequence). The CDR3 sequence is CASSPPDRIYGYTF. The CDR3 nucleotides read TGTGCCAGCAGCCCGCCGGACAGGATCTATGGCTACACCTTC.

In DNA, the CDR3 is TGTGCCTGGAGTTTATCACTAATAGGGGTCGGGACCCAGTACTTC. Amino acids: CAWSLSLIGVGTQYF. The chain recombines TRBV30 with TRBJ2-5, with a tentative D call TRBD1 (5 bases). The CDR3 sequence is 15 residues long. Germline V gene lookup returns CDR1 GTSNPN and CDR2 SVGIG (reference sequence). The V end lost 2 bases, the J end lost 7 bases, and 20 bases lay between the germline ends.

V is TRBV11-2 and J is TRBJ1-3; 7 bases map to TRBD1. In germline, CDR1 is SGHAT, CDR2 FQNNGV. The trim removed 3 bases at V and 3 bases at J, leaving 5 bases unmatched. This CDR3 spans 15 amino acids. The CDR3 loop is CASSFEGAFGNTIYF. The CDR3 coding sequence is TGTGCCAGCAGCTTTGAGGGGGCGTTTGGAAACACCATATATTTT. Complete variable domain (other parts from reference TRBV11-2 and TRBJ1-3): EAGVAQSPRYKIIEKRQSVAFWCNPISGHATLYWYQQILGQGPKLLIQFQNNGVVDDSQLPKDRFSAERLKGVDSTLKIQPAKLEDSAVYLCASSFEGAFGNTIYFGEGSWLTVV.

This clone was counted a single time. The rearrangement links TRBV3-1 (or the pseudogene TRBV3-2) to TRBJ2-5; D call uncertain. The CDR3 has 13 residues. Per the germline V gene, CDR1 is LGHDT and CDR2 is YNNKEL (reference sequence). The V and J ends lost 3 bases and 1 base respectively, with 6 bases between them. The CDR3 protein is CASSQQIQETQYF. Written as DNA, the CDR3 is TGTGCCAGCAGCCAGCAGATCCAAGAGACCCAGTACTTC.